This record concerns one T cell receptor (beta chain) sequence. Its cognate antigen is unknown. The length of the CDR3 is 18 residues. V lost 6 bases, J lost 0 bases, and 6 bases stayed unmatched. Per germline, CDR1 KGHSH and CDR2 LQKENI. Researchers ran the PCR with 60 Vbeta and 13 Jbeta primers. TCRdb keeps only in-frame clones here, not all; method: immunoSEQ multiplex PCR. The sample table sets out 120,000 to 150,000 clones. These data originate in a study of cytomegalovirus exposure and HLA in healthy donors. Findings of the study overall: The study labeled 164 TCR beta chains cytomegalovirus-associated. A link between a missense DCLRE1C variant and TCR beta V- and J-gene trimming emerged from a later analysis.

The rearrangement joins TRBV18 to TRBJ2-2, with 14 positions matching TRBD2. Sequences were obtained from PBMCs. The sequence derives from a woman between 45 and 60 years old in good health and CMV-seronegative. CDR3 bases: TGTGCCAGCTCGTCGGGACTAGCGGGAGTCTCGAACACCGGGGAGCTGTTTTTT. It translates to CASSSGLAGVSNTGELFF.